These 8 T cell receptor beta chains were sequenced from one sample in a study of blood T cell repertoires in COVID-19. Some clones are missing from TCRdb's copy, which holds only in-frame ones; the method was immunoSEQ multiplex PCR. The data show about 300,000 clones, about nine tenths seen once. The sample taken for sequencing was peripheral blood. The receptors stem from a woman aged 30 to 39 with COVID-19, enrolled during active disease.

The chain carries TRBV13 and TRBJ2-3; TRBD2 matches at 7 bases. Germline V gives CDR1 PRHDT, CDR2 FYEKMQ (reference sequence). Unmatched junction bases numbered 5, after V lost 1 base and J lost 7 bases. The CDR3 is made up of 14 amino acids. CDR3 DNA sequence: TGTGCCAGCAGCTTAGATTCGGGGGGTCATACGCAGTATTTT. Translation: CASSLDSGGHTQYF.

This clone was observed a handful of times. The genes are TRBV5-6 and TRBJ1-5; TRBD1 aligns across 8 bases. Germline CDR1 is SGHDT and CDR2 is YYEEEE. With V trimmed by 4 bases and J by 4 bases, 7 bases remained unmatched. There are 15 residues in the CDR3. This chain's CDR3 is CASSVGTGPNQPQHF. CDR3 DNA: TGTGCCAGCAGCGTCGGGACAGGCCCTAATCAGCCCCAGCATTTT. Drawing the rest from reference TRBV5-6 and TRBJ1-5, the complete variable domain is DAGVTQSPTHLIKTRGQQVTLRCSPKSGHDTVSWYQQALGQGPQFIFQYYEEEERQRGNFPDRFSGHQFPNYSSELNVNALLLGDSALYLCASSVGTGPNQPQHFGDGTRLSIL.

This chain joins TRBV19 and TRBJ2-1, with TRBD2 identical over 12 bases. Germline V lookup: CDR1 LNHDA, CDR2 SQIVND (reference sequence). Trimming took 2 bases from V and 10 from J; bases not matched to a gene: 6. The CDR3 extends over 15 amino acids. The CDR3 DNA reads as TGTGCCAGTAGTATAAGGGCTAGCGGGGGGGGAGAGCAGTTCTTC. Protein product: CASSIRASGGGEQFF.

This clone turned up a few times. The chain links TRBV7-9 to TRBJ1-4, with 11 bases aligning to TRBD1. This CDR3 is built from 18 residues. V was pared by 2 bases and J by 4 bases, with 9 bases of the junction left unmatched. The germline V gene has CDR1 SEHNR and CDR2 FQNEAQ (reference sequence). DNA of the CDR3: TGTGCCAGCAGCTTACACCTCGGGACAGGGGGTTATAATGAAAAACTGTTTTTT. It encodes CASSLHLGTGGYNEKLFF.

The chain links TRBV2 to TRBJ1-5; no firm D call. The CDR3 has 14 residues. Per the germline V gene, CDR1 is SNHLY and CDR2 is FYNNEI. The germline V and J ends were trimmed by 6 bases and 1 base, with 10 bases remaining between them. The CDR3 sequence is CASSERESNQPQHF. The DNA of the CDR3 is TGTGCCAGCAGCGAACGGGAGAGCAATCAGCCCCAGCATTTT.

The chain carries TRBV5-4 and TRBJ1-1; D remains unclear. The CDR3 loop spans 13 amino acids. CDR1 and CDR2 (germline): SGHNT, YYREEE (reference sequence). Trimming stripped 5 bases from V and 0 bases from J, with 8 bases between. The CDR3 DNA reads as TGTGCCAGCAGTCATACAGTGAACACTGAAGCTTTCTTT. Translating it yields CASSHTVNTEAFF.

The V gene is TRBV2, the J gene TRBJ2-5, with 10 bases fitting TRBD2. J lost 4 bases, V lost 2 bases, and 7 bases had no gene match. Germline V gives CDR1 SNHLY, CDR2 FYNNEI. This CDR3 comprises 16 residues. CDR3 in amino acids: CASSENKRGGPETQYF. The CDR3 nucleotides read TGTGCCAGCAGTGAAAATAAGCGGGGGGGCCCAGAGACCCAGTACTTC. The whole variable domain, filled in from reference TRBV2 and TRBJ2-5, reads EPEVTQTPSHQVTQMGQEVILRCVPISNHLYFYWYRQILGQKVEFLVSFYNNEISEKSEIFDDQFSVERPDGSNFTLKIRSTKLEDSAMYFCASSENKRGGPETQYFGPGTRLLVL.

The genes are TRBV11-2 and TRBJ1-4; TRBD1 might be the D (5 bases). Germline CDR1 is SGHAT and CDR2 is FQNNGV. Between the trimmed V and J ends, which lost 3 bases and 2 bases, there was a span of 13 bases. The CDR3 consists of 16 residues. The CDR3, as DNA: TGTGCCAGCAGCTTTTCCGGGGGGAACACTAATGAAAAACTGTTTTTT. This gives the protein CASSFSGGNTNEKLFF.